This T cell receptor beta chain derives from a study of blood T cell repertoires in COVID-19. The germline CDR1 and CDR2 sequences are SGHNT and YENEEA. The CDR3 is made up of 15 amino acids. Trimming pared 0 bases from V and 6 bases from J, leaving 14 bases between. Only in-frame clones appear in the TCRdb table, and some are missing; sequencing was by immunoSEQ multiplex PCR. The sample includes around 85,000 clones, 80% to 90% of them seen just once. The chain carries TRBV11-3 and TRBJ1-2, with a tentative D call TRBD1 (6 bases). Sequencing used PBMCs or T cells enriched from blood (not recorded which). The clonotype was recovered from a woman aged 50 to 60 with acute COVID-19. In DNA form, the CDR3 reads TGTGCCAGCAGCTTAGAGGGGGCCATGCTTCATGGCTACACCTTC. Amino acids: CASSLEGAMLHGYTF.